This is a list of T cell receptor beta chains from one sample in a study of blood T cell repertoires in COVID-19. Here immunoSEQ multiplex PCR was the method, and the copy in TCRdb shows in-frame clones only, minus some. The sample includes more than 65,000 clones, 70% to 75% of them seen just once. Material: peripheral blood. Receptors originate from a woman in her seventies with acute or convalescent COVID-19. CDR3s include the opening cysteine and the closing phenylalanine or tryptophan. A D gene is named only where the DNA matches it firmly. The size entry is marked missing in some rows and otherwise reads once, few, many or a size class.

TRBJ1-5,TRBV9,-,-,CASSVDGGGNQPQHF,TGTGCCAGCAGCGTAGACGGTGGTGGCAATCAGCCCCAGCATTTT
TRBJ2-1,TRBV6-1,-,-,CASSENLPWEQFF,TGTGCCAGCAGTGAGAACTTGCCCTGGGAGCAGTTCTTC
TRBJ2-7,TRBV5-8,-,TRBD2,CASSPGLAGVNEQYF,TGTGCCAGCAGTCCGGGACTAGCGGGAGTCAACGAGCAGTACTTC
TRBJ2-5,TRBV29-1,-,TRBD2,CSVVASGGTGTQYF,TGCAGCGTTGTTGCTAGCGGGGGGACGGGGACCCAGTACTTC
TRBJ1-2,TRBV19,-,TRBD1,CASSRTGDYGYTF,TGTGCCAGTAGTCGGACAGGAGATTATGGCTACACCTTC
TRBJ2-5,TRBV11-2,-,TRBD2,CASSLSGLAGETQYF,TGTGCCAGCAGCTTATCGGGACTAGCGGGAGAGACCCAGTACTTC
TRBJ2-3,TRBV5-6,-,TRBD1,CASSPDRRVGDTQYF,TGTGCCAGCAGCCCGGACAGGCGGGTAGGAGATACGCAGTATTTT
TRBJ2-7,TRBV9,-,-,CASSVGVGGDTSSYEQYF,TGTGCCAGCAGCGTAGGGGTGGGTGGGGACACCTCATCCTACGAGCAGTACTTC
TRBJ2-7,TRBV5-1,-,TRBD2,CASSTGLAGGWSSYEQYF,TGCGCCAGCAGCACGGGACTAGCGGGAGGGTGGAGCTCCTACGAGCAGTACTTC
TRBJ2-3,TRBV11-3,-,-,CASSLDSRADTQYF,TGTGCCAGCAGCTTAGATAGCAGGGCAGATACGCAGTATTTT
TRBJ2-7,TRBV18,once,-,CASSPTQGIRYEQYF,TGTGCCAGCTCACCTACCCAGGGAATACGCTACGAGCAGTACTTC
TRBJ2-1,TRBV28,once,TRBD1,CASSFQRGDRGFF,TGTGCCAGCAGTTTTCAGAGGGGGGACAGGGGGTTCTTC
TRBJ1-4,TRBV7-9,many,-,CASSLGQAATNEKLFF,TGTGCCAGCAGCTTAGGGCAGGCCGCAACTAATGAAAAACTGTTTTTT
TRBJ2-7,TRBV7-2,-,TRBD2,CASSLASGRVGEQYF,TGTGCCAGCAGCTTAGCAAGCGGGAGGGTGGGAGAGCAGTACTTC
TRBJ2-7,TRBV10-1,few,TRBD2,CASIVVGRGYEQYF,TGCGCCAGCATCGTCGTCGGGAGGGGATACGAGCAGTACTTC
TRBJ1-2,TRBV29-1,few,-,CSVGRGGNYGYTF,TGCAGCGTTGGTCGGGGTGGAAACTATGGCTACACCTTC
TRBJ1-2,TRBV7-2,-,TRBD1,CASSSRRDRVGYTF,TGTGCCAGCAGCTCCCGCCGGGACAGGGTTGGCTACACCTTC
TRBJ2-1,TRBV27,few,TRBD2,CASSYVEGGLNEQFF,TGTGCCAGCAGTTACGTTGAGGGAGGGCTGAATGAGCAGTTCTTC
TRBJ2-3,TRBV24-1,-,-,CATSATRTATDTQYF,TGTGCCACCAGTGCCACTAGGACGGCCACAGATACGCAGTATTTT
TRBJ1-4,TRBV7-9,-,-,CASSSTGVYEKLFF,TGTGCCAGCAGCTCTACGGGGGTATATGAAAAACTGTTTTTT
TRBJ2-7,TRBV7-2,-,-,CASSLEGRRYEQYF,TGTGCCAGCAGCTTAGAAGGGAGAAGGTACGAGCAGTACTTC
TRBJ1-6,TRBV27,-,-,CASSQGFYNSPLHF,TGTGCCAGCAGCCAGGGGTTCTATAATTCACCCCTCCACTTT
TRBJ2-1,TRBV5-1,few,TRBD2,CASSPIGTSGPYNEQFF,TGCGCCAGCAGCCCCATTGGGACTAGCGGGCCCTACAATGAGCAGTTCTTC
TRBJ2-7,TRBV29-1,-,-,CSVGGAGFSYEQYF,TGCAGCGTTGGAGGAGCGGGTTTCTCCTACGAGCAGTACTTC
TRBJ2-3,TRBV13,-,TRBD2,CASSHTPGLAGGHIGTDTQYF,TGTGCCAGCAGCCACACCCCGGGACTAGCGGGGGGCCATATAGGGACAGATACGCAGTATTTT
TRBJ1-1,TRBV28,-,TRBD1,CASSTPDRGWTEAFF,TGTGCCAGCAGCACCCCGGACAGGGGCTGGACTGAAGCTTTCTTT
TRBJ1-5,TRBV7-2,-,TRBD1,CASSLGAGGNSFRNQPQHF,TGTGCCAGCAGCTTAGGGGCAGGGGGAAACAGTTTTCGCAATCAGCCCCAGCATTTT
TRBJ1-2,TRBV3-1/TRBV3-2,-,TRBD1,CASSHGQGVGGYTF,TGTGCCAGCAGCCACGGACAGGGGGTGGGAGGCTACACCTTC
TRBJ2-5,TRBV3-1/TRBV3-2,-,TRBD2,CASSQVGGARETQYF,TGTGCCAGCAGCCAAGTCGGGGGGGCCCGGGAGACCCAGTACTTC
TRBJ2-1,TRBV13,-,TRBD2,CASRLNGGSNNEQFF,TGTGCCAGCAGGTTGAACGGCGGGAGTAACAATGAGCAGTTCTTC
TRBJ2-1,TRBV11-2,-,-,CASSLEDSRNEQFF,TGTGCCAGCAGCTTAGAGGACAGCCGCAATGAGCAGTTCTTC
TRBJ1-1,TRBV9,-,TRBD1,CASSPQGASTEAFF,TGTGCCAGCAGCCCCCAGGGGGCAAGTACTGAAGCTTTCTTT
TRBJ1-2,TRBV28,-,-,CASSYGGPPSDLLGYTF,TGTGCCAGCAGTTATGGGGGCCCTCCCAGCGACCTCCTTGGCTACACCTTC
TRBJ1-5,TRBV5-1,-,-,CASSPGGTDRWSNQPQHF,TGCGCCAGCAGCCCGGGGGGTACTGACAGGTGGAGCAATCAGCCCCAGCATTTT
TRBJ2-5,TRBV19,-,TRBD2,CASSNLPSGVETQYF,TGTGCCAGTAGTAACCTTCCTAGCGGGGTGGAGACCCAGTACTTC
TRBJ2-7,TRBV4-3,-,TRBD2,CASSQSSGYEQYF,TGCGCCAGCAGCCAATCTAGCGGATACGAGCAGTACTTC
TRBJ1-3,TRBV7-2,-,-,CASSLQGPGNTIYF,TGTGCCAGCAGCTTGCAGGGGCCTGGAAACACCATATATTTT
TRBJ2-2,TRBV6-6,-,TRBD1,CASRGTGGRTGELFF,TGTGCCAGCAGGGGGACAGGGGGCAGGACCGGGGAGCTGTTTTTT
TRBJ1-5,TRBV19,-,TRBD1,CASSPHTGGGNQPQHF,TGTGCCAGTAGTCCACATACAGGGGGCGGGAATCAGCCCCAGCATTTT
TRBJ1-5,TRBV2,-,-,CASTERQRNQPQHF,TGTGCCAGCACAGAACGACAGAGGAATCAGCCCCAGCATTTT
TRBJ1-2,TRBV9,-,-,CASSVGADSVYGYTF,TGTGCCAGCAGCGTAGGGGCGGACTCCGTCTATGGCTACACCTTC
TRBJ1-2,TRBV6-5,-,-,CASSSRQFHYGYTF,TGTGCCAGCAGTTCCCGACAGTTCCACTATGGCTACACCTTC
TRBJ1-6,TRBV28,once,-,CASIPSWQGYNSPLHF,TGTGCCAGCATTCCCTCTTGGCAGGGGTATAATTCACCCCTCCACTTT